The text below deals with one T cell receptor (beta chain). In the source study's methods: Using reference gene primer amplification, nucleated cell counts were estimated. Only in-frame clones appear in the TCRdb table, and some are missing; sequencing was by immunoSEQ multiplex PCR. Clonal size and the V and J genes are those of that table, whereas D and trimming came from the DNA. The sample gives some 81,000 clones, roughly 95% of which show up once; about 4.5% is in the top ten. This sample was taken from a study of blood T cell repertoires in COVID-19. Study details: Acute and convalescent COVID-19 samples came from the United States, Italy and Spain. PBMCs, B-cell-depleted T cells, or T cells provided the cDNA or gDNA that made up the material.

The receptor was derived from a human donor with active COVID-19. The donor label of this sample is uncertain. Sample: peripheral blood.

In DNA, the CDR3 is TGTGCCAGCAGCTTAAGCGGGAGGGACACCGGGGAGCTGTTTTTT. Amino acids: CASSLSGRDTGELFF. The chain has TRBV11-3 and TRBJ2-2; 10 bases map to TRBD2. Germline values: CDR1 SGHNT, CDR2 YENEEA. The CDR3 consists of 15 residues. The J segment lost 3 bases and the V segment lost 2 bases, leaving 0 bases of the junction unmatched.